The rows below give T cell receptor beta chains drawn from one sample of a study of blood T cell repertoires in COVID-19. Sequencing was performed with immunoSEQ multiplex PCR; in TCRdb, only in-frame clones are kept and a portion is missing. The sample lists roughly 330,000 clones, 80% to 90% occurring once. The sequencing sample was made of PBMCs or T cells enriched from blood (not recorded which). These TCRs come from a young man who had recovered from COVID-19. Both conserved end residues are part of each CDR3. The D gene is left open where the match is weak. Rows may omit the clone size; those that give it use once, few, many or a size class.

d_call | clone_size | j_call | v_call | cdr3_aa | cdr3_nt
TRBD1 | NA | TRBJ1-2 | TRBV6-2/TRBV6-3 | CASSPSRTGLGGYTF | TGTGCCAGCAGTCCCTCTCGGACAGGGCTCGGCGGCTACACCTTC
TRBD1 | NA | TRBJ2-7 | TRBV27 | CASSQDRGVGEQYF | TGTGCCAGCAGCCAGGACAGGGGGGTCGGGGAGCAGTACTTC
NA | NA | TRBJ2-1 | TRBV2 | CASRLHRDNEQFF | TGTGCCAGCAGACTACACCGGGACAATGAGCAGTTCTTC
TRBD1 | NA | TRBJ2-1 | TRBV25-1 | CASSNTGVGEQFF | TGTGCCAGCAGTAATACAGGGGTCGGTGAGCAGTTCTTC
TRBD1 | NA | TRBJ1-6 | TRBV5-1 | CASSKGQGESPLHF | TGCGCCAGCAGCAAAGGACAGGGAGAATCACCCCTCCACTTT
NA | NA | TRBJ2-5 | TRBV3-1/TRBV3-2 | CASSQAPATRIQETQYF | TGTGCCAGCAGCCAAGCTCCCGCCACTAGAATCCAAGAGACCCAGTACTTC
TRBD2 | once | TRBJ2-5 | TRBV28 | CASSYGGRDHLGQETQYF | TGTGCCAGCAGTTATGGCGGGAGGGACCATCTCGGCCAAGAGACCCAGTACTTC
TRBD1 | NA | TRBJ2-3 | TRBV5-1 | CASSSPGQGTDTQYF | TGCGCCAGCAGCTCCCCGGGACAGGGGACAGATACGCAGTATTTT
TRBD1 | NA | TRBJ1-4 | TRBV6-5 | CASSYRQGNEKLFF | TGTGCCAGCAGTTACCGACAGGGAAATGAAAAACTGTTTTTT
TRBD1 | NA | TRBJ1-6 | TRBV4-2 | CASSQGHPKGVSDRSSYNSPLHF | TGTGCCAGCAGCCAAGGCCATCCGAAGGGTGTTTCGGACAGGAGCTCCTATAATTCACCCCTCCACTTT
TRBD1 | NA | TRBJ1-2 | TRBV5-1 | CASSPGQGTSGYTF | TGCGCCAGCAGCCCGGGACAGGGCACGAGTGGCTACACCTTC
NA | NA | TRBJ2-1 | TRBV7-9 | CASSLATAYNEQFF | TGTGCCAGCAGCTTAGCTACAGCTTACAATGAGCAGTTCTTC
TRBD1 | NA | TRBJ2-7 | TRBV29-1 | CSVGRVDRGPGEQYF | TGCAGCGTTGGAAGAGTTGACAGGGGGCCAGGCGAGCAGTACTTC
TRBD1 | NA | TRBJ1-2 | TRBV2 | CARDRGANYGYTF | TGTGCCAGAGACAGGGGCGCTAACTATGGCTACACCTTC
TRBD1 | NA | TRBJ2-2 | TRBV19 | CASSAPRDSATGELFF | TGTGCCAGTAGTGCGCCCCGGGACAGTGCCACCGGGGAGCTGTTTTTT
TRBD1 | NA | TRBJ2-1 | TRBV3-1/TRBV3-2 | CASSQYTGGSYNEQFF | TGTGCCAGCAGCCAATATACAGGGGGGTCCTACAATGAGCAGTTCTTC